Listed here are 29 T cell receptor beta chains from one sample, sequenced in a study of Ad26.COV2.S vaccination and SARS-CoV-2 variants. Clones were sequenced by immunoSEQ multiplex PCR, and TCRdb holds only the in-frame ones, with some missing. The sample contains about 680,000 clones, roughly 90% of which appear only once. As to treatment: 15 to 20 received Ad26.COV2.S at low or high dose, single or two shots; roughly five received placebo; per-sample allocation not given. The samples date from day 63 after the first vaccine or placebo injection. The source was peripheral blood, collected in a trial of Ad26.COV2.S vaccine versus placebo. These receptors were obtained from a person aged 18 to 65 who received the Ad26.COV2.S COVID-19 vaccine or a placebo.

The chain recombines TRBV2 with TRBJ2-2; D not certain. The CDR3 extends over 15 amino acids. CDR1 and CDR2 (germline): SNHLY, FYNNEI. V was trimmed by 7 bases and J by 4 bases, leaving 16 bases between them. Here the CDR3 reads CASTRMQDSTGELFF. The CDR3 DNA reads TGTGCCAGCACAAGGATGCAGGATTCCACCGGGGAGCTGTTTTTT. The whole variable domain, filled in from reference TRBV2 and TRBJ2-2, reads EPEVTQTPSHQVTQMGQEVILRCVPISNHLYFYWYRQILGQKVEFLVSFYNNEISEKSEIFDDQFSVERPDGSNFTLKIRSTKLEDSAMYFCASTRMQDSTGELFFGEGSRLTVL.

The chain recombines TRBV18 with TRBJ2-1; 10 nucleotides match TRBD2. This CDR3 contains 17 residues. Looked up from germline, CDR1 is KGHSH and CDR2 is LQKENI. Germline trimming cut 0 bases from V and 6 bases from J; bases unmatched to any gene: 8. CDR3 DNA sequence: TGTGCCAGCTCACCACCGAGTCTAGCGGGGGCCCGCAATGAGCAGTTCTTC. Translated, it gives CASSPPSLAGARNEQFF.

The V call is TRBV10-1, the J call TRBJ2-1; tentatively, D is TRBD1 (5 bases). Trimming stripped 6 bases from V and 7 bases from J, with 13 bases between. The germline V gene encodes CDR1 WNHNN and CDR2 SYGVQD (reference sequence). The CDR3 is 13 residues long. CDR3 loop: CASSQGFGNEQFF. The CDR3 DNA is TGCGCCAGCAGCCAGGGATTCGGGAATGAGCAGTTCTTC.

The CDR3 DNA reads as TGTGCCAGTAGCACTTACCCCTGGTCGGGAGACTACGAGCAGTACTTC. Its protein is CASSTYPWSGDYEQYF. The chain has TRBV19 and TRBJ2-7; D is perhaps TRBD2 (6 bases). This CDR3 is built from 16 residues. CDR1 LNHDA and CDR2 SQIVND come from the germline V gene (reference sequence). V was trimmed by 6 bases and J by 3 bases, leaving 21 bases between them.

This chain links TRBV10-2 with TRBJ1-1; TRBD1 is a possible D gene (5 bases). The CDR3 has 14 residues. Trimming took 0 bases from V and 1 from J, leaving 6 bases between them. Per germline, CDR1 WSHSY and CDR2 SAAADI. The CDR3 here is CASSESGGNTEAFF. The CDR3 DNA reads TGCGCCAGCAGTGAGTCGGGGGGGAACACTGAAGCTTTCTTT.

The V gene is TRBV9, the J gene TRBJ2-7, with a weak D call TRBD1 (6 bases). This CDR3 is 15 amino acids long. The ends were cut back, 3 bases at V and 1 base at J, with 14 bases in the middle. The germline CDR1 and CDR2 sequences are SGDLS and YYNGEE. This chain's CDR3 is CASSASTGPSYEQYF. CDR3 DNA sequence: TGTGCCAGCAGCGCATCCACAGGGCCATCCTACGAGCAGTACTTC.

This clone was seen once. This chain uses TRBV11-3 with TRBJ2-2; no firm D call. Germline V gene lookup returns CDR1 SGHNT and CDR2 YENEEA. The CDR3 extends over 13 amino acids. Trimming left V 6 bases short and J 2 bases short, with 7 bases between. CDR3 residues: CASRGPNTGELFF. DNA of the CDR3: TGTGCCAGCAGGGGCCCCAACACCGGGGAGCTGTTTTTT.

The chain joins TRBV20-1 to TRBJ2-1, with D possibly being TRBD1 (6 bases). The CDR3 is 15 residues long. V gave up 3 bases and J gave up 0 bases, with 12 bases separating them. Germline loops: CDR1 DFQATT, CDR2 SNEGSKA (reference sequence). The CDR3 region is CSASKQGSSYNEQFF. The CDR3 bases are TGCAGTGCTAGTAAACAGGGAAGCTCCTACAATGAGCAGTTCTTC.

The CDR3 DNA sequence: TGTGCCAGCAGCCCCGACCCCGCGGGGGGTCCCGAGCAGTACTTC. It is translated as CASSPDPAGGPEQYF. The chain uses TRBV7-2 and TRBJ2-7; TRBD2 matches at 8 bases. V lost 5 bases to trimming and J lost 6 bases; unmatched junction nucleotides: 12. Looked up from germline, CDR1 is SGHTA and CDR2 is FQGNSA. This CDR3 has 15 amino acids. The full variable domain, rest sourced from reference TRBV7-2 and TRBJ2-7, is GAGVSQSPSNKVTEKGKDVELRCDPISGHTALYWYRQSLGQGLEFLIYFQGNSAPDKSGLPSDRFSAERTGGSVSTLTIQRTQQEDSAVYLCASSPDPAGGPEQYFGPGTRLTVT.

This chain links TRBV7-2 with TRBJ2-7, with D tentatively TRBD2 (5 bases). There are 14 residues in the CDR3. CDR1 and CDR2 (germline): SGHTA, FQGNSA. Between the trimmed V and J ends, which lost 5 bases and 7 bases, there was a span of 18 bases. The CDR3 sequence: CASSKAGKASEQYF. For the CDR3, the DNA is TGTGCCAGCAGCAAGGCGGGTAAGGCAAGTGAGCAGTACTTC.

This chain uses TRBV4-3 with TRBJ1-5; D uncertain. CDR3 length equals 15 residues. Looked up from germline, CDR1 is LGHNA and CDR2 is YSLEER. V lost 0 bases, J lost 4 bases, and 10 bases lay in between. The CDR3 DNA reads TGCGCCAGCAGCCAAGAATGGACGGGGAATCAGCCCCAGCATTTT. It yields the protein CASSQEWTGNQPQHF.

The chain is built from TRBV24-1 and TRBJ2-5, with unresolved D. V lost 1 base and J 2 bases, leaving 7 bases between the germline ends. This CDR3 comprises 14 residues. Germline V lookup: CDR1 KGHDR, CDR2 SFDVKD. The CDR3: CATSDFRGQETQYF. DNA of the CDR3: TGTGCCACCAGTGATTTCCGCGGACAAGAGACCCAGTACTTC.

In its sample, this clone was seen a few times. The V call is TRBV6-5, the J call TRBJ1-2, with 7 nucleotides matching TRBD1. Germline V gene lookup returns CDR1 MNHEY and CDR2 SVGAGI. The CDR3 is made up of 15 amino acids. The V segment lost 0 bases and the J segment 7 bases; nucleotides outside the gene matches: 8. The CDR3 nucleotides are TGTGCCAGCAGTTACTCCACCCAGGGGGTTAGTGGCTACACCTTC. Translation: CASSYSTQGVSGYTF.

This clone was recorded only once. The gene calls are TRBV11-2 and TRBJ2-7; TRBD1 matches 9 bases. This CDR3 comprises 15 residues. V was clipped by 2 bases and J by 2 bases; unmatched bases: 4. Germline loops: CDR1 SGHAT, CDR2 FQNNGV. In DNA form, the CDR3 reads TGTGCCAGCAGCTTATTGGGGACAGGGACCTACGAGCAGTACTTC. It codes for CASSLLGTGTYEQYF.

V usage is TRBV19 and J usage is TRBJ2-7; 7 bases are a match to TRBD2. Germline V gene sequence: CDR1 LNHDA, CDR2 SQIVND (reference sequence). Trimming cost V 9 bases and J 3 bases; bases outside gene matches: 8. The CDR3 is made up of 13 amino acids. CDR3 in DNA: TGTGCCAGCTCGAAGCGGGACCTCTACGAGCAGTACTTC. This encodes CASSKRDLYEQYF.

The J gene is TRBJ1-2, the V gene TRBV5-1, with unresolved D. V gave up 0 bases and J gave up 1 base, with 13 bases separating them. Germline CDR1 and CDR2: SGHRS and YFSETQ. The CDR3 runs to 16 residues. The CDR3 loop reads CASSLVRPGDNYGYTF. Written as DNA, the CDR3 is TGCGCCAGCAGCTTGGTGCGTCCAGGAGATAACTATGGCTACACCTTC.

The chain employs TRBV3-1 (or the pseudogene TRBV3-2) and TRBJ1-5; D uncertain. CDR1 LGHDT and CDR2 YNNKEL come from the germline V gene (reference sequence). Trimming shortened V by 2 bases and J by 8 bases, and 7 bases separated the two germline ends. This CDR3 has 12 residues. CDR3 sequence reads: CASSQSDKPQHF. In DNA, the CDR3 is TGTGCCAGCAGCCAATCAGATAAGCCCCAGCATTTT.

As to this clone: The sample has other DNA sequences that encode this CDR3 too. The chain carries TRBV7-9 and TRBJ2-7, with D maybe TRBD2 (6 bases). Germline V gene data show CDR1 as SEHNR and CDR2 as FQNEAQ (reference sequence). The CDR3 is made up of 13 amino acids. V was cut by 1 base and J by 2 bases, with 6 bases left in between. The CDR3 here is CASSLGTTYEQYF. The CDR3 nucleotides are TGTGCCAGCAGCTTAGGGACTACCTACGAGCAGTACTTC.

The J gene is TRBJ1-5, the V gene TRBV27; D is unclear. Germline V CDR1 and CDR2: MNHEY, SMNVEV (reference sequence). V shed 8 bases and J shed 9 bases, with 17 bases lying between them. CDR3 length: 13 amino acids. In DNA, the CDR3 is TGTGCCAGCCGCTCGGGTTATTCGGGGCCCCAGCATTTT. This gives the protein CASRSGYSGPQHF.

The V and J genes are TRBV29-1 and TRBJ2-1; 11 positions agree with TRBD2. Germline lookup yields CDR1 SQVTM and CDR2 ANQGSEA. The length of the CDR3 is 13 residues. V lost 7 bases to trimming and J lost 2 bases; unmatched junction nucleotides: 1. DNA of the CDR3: TGCAGCGGGGGACTAGCGGCCTACAATGAGCAGTTCTTC. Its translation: CSGGLAAYNEQFF.

CDR3 in amino acids: CASSLQGNQPQHF. In DNA form, the CDR3 reads TGTGCCAGCAGCTTGCAGGGGAATCAGCCCCAGCATTTT. The chain links TRBV3-1 (or the pseudogene TRBV3-2) to TRBJ1-5; the D gene is possibly TRBD1 (6 bases). V was clipped by 5 bases and J by 4 bases, with 9 bases between them. The CDR3 is 13 residues long. The germline gives CDR1 LGHDT, CDR2 YNNKEL (reference sequence).

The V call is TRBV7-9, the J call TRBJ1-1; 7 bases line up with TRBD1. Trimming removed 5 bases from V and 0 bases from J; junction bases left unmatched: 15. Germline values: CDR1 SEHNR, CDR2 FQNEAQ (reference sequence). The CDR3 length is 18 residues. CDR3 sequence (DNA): TGTGCCAGCAGCCCGCCCCCGGGACAGAGCTTCATGAACACTGAAGCTTTCTTT. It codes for CASSPPPGQSFMNTEAFF.

The CDR3 DNA reads TGTGCCAGCACCGTAACCGGGACTACCCCTCTTTACAATGAGCAGTTCTTC. It encodes CASTVTGTTPLYNEQFF. This chain uses TRBV5-6 with TRBJ2-1; 7 nucleotides match TRBD2. Germline CDR1 reads SGHDT; CDR2 reads YYEEEE. CDR3 length equals 17 residues. The ends lost 6 bases at V and 4 bases at J; junction bases unmatched: 16. The variable domain in full, with the rest retrieved from reference TRBV5-6 and TRBJ2-1, is DAGVTQSPTHLIKTRGQQVTLRCSPKSGHDTVSWYQQALGQGPQFIFQYYEEEERQRGNFPDRFSGHQFPNYSSELNVNALLLGDSALYLCASTVTGTTPLYNEQFFGPGTRLTVL.

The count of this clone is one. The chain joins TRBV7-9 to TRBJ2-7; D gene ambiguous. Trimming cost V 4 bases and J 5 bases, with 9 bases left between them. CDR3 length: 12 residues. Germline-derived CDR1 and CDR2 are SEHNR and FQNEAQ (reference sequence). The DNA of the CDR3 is TGTGCCAGCAGCTCCAACCCGGACGAGCAGTACTTC. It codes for CASSSNPDEQYF. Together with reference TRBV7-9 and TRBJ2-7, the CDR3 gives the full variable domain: DTGVSQNPRHKITKRGQNVTFRCDPISEHNRLYWYRQTLGQGPEFLTYFQNEAQLEKSRLLSDRFSAERPKGSFSTLEIQRTEQGDSAMYLCASSSNPDEQYFGPGTRLTVT.

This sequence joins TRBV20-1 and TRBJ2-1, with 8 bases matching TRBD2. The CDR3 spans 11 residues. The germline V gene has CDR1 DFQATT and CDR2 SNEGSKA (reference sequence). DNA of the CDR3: TGCAGCCCACTAGCGGCTCCTGAGCAGTTCTTC. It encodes CSPLAAPEQFF.

As DNA, the CDR3 is TGCAGTGCCGGACAGCACTACGAGCAGTACTTC. This codes for CSAGQHYEQYF. The rearrangement joins TRBV20-1 to TRBJ2-7, with a tentative D call TRBD1 (6 bases). The CDR3 consists of 11 residues. Germline V lookup: CDR1 DFQATT, CDR2 SNEGSKA (reference sequence). V lost 6 bases, J lost 3 bases, and 9 bases lay in between.

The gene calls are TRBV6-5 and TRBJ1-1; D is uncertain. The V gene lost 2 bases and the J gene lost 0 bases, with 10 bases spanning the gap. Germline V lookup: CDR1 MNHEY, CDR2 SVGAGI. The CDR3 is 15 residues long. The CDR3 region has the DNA TGTGCCAGCAGTTACGTCCGCGATATGAACACTGAAGCTTTCTTT. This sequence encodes CASSYVRDMNTEAFF.

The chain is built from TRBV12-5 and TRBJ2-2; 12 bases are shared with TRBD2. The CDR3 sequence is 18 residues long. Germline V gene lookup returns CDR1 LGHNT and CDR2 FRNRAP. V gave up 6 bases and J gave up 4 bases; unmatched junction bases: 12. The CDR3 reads CASGKTSGGPPATGELFF. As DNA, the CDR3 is TGTGCTAGTGGCAAGACTAGCGGGGGACCACCCGCCACCGGGGAGCTGTTTTTT. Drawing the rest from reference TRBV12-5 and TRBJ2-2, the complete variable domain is DARVTQTPRHKVTEMGQEVTMRCQPILGHNTVFWYRQTMMQGLELLAYFRNRAPLDDSGMPKDRFSAEMPDATLATLKIQPSEPRDSAVYFCASGKTSGGPPATGELFFGEGSRLTVL.

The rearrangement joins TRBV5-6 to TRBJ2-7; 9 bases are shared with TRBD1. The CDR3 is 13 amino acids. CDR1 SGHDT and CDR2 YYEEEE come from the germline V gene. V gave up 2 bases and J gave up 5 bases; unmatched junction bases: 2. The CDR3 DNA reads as TGTGCCAGCAGCTTACAGGGGGCAGACGAGCAGTACTTC. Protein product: CASSLQGADEQYF.